The 29 T cell receptor beta chains reported below all come from one sample, sequenced in a study of blood T cell repertoires in COVID-19 (TCRdb year 2020). The library was generated by the immunoSEQ multiplex PCR assay. TCRdb obtained this table from immuneACCESS and retained in-frame rearrangements with V and J assigned. These tables miss some clones; where compared with another copy, unresolved V genes account for less than half of the shortfall, and the remainder is unexplained. The sample profile shows a few hundred thousand clones; roughly nine tenths of them were found once. Of the sample, roughly a tenth is held by the ten largest clones. The specimen sequenced was PBMCs or T cells enriched from blood (not recorded which). These receptors came from a young woman who had recovered from COVID-19.

The gene calls are TRBV28 and TRBJ1-1, with D unresolved. Trimming shortened V by 6 bases and J by 8 bases, and 13 bases separated the two germline ends. This CDR3 has 12 amino acids. Germline V gives CDR1 MDHEN, CDR2 SYDVKM. The CDR3 DNA reads TGTGCCAGCAGCCTAGGGAGGCAGGAAGCTTTCTTT. Its protein product is CASSLGRQEAFF. Based on the CDR3 plus reference TRBV28 and TRBJ1-1, the full variable domain is DVKVTQSSRYLVKRTGEKVFLECVQDMDHENMFWYRQDPGLGLRLIYFSYDVKMKEKGDIPEGYSVSREKKERFSLILESASTNQTSMYLCASSLGRQEAFFGQGTRLTVV.

The V gene is TRBV5-1, the J gene TRBJ1-5; 10 nucleotides agree with TRBD1. This CDR3 spans 17 amino acids. V lost 4 bases and J lost 0; bases outside the gene matches: 7. CDR1 is SGHRS and CDR2 is YFSETQ in the germline V gene. The CDR3 protein is CASSLGTGDYSNQPQHF. CDR3 sequence (DNA): TGCGCCAGCAGCCTCGGGACAGGGGACTATAGCAATCAGCCCCAGCATTTT. The variable domain in full, with the rest retrieved from reference TRBV5-1 and TRBJ1-5, is KAGVTQTPRYLIKTRGQQVTLSCSPISGHRSVSWYQQTPGQGLQFLFEYFSETQRNKGNFPGRFSGRQFSNSRSEMNVSTLELGDSALYLCASSLGTGDYSNQPQHFGDGTRLSIL.

The J gene is TRBJ2-1, the V gene TRBV5-4, with a weak D call TRBD1 (5 bases). Germline V gene data show CDR1 as SGHNT and CDR2 as YYREEE (reference sequence). Trimming took off 1 base at V and 4 bases at J, with 15 bases between the two ends. The CDR3 loop spans 16 amino acids. The CDR3 protein is CASSLNRGWEYNEQFF. The CDR3 DNA reads TGTGCCAGCAGCTTGAATAGGGGATGGGAATACAATGAGCAGTTCTTC.

In nucleotides, the CDR3 is TGTGCCAGCAGCTTTACGGCCAGGGGAAACTATGGCTACACCTTC. Amino acid sequence: CASSFTARGNYGYTF. The rearrangement links TRBV7-9 to TRBJ1-2, with D tentatively TRBD1 (6 bases). The CDR3 spans 15 residues. Per germline, CDR1 SEHNR and CDR2 FQNEAQ (reference sequence). The germline V and J ends were trimmed by 3 bases and 2 bases, with 13 bases remaining between them.

This sequence joins TRBV5-4 and TRBJ1-4, with 10 bases aligning to TRBD1. Looked up from germline, CDR1 is SGHNT and CDR2 is YYREEE (reference sequence). The CDR3 sequence is 16 residues long. The V and J ends lost 2 bases and 7 bases, in that order; junction bases with no gene match: 8. DNA for the CDR3: TGTGCCAGCAGCTTCAACAGACGGGACAGGGGTGAAAAACTGTTTTTT. Translation: CASSFNRRDRGEKLFF.

J is TRBJ1-6 and V is TRBV5-5, with a tentative D call TRBD1 (6 bases). The CDR3 length is 16 residues. V was shortened by 1 base and J by 8 bases, with 16 bases between the two germline ends. Germline loops: CDR1 SGHKS, CDR2 YYEKEE (reference sequence). The CDR3 DNA reads TGTGCCAGCAGCTTGCAGGGGTTAGGAAACCATTCACCCCTCCACTTT. Translation gives CASSLQGLGNHSPLHF.

The chain links TRBV30 to TRBJ1-1; 7 bases align to TRBD1. With V trimmed by 6 bases and J by 1 base, 8 bases remained unmatched. Per germline, CDR1 GTSNPN and CDR2 SVGIG (reference sequence). The CDR3 sequence is 14 residues long. The CDR3 spells CACGTGTENTEAFF. The CDR3 DNA sequence: TGTGCCTGCGGGACCGGGACAGAGAACACTGAAGCTTTCTTT. Based on the CDR3 plus reference TRBV30 and TRBJ1-1, the full variable domain is SQTIHQWPATLVQPVGSPLSLECTVEGTSNPNLYWYRQAAGRGLQLLFYSVGIGQISSEVPQNLSASRPQDRQFILSSKKLLLSDSGFYLCACGTGTENTEAFFGQGTRLTVV.

The J gene is TRBJ2-3, the V gene TRBV29-1; no clear D gene. Trimming took 5 bases from V and 2 from J, leaving 5 bases between them. Germline V gene data show CDR1 as SQVTM and CDR2 as ANQGSEA. The CDR3 has 11 residues. CDR3 loop: CSVLPTDTQYF. The DNA of the CDR3 is TGCAGCGTTCTTCCCACAGATACGCAGTATTTT.

This clone has only one observation. The chain employs TRBV6-5 and TRBJ1-2; tentatively, D is TRBD1 (5 bases). V dropped 6 bases and J dropped 8 bases, with 10 bases sitting between them. This CDR3 region has 11 residues. Germline CDR1 MNHEY, CDR2 SVGAGI. The CDR3, as DNA: TGTGCCAGCAGCAAGGGGAGGGGCTACACCTTC. As protein: CASSKGRGYTF.

This clone was seen only once. V gene TRBV15 combines with J gene TRBJ1-4; D is unclear. The CDR3 is 14 residues long. From germline, CDR1 is LNHNV and CDR2 YYDKDF (reference sequence). V was shortened by 1 base and J by 4 bases, with 7 bases between the two germline ends. The CDR3 spells CATSRVGLNEKLFF. CDR3 nucleotides: TGTGCCACCAGCAGAGTCGGACTTAATGAAAAACTGTTTTTT.

The chain combines TRBV27 with TRBJ1-1, with a possible D match to TRBD1 (6 bases). The V end was cut by 8 bases, the J end by 4 bases, with 26 bases between. Per germline, CDR1 MNHEY and CDR2 SMNVEV (reference sequence). The CDR3 has 17 amino acids. CDR3 loop: CASHRFPFGTLATEAFF. The CDR3, as DNA: TGTGCCAGCCATCGCTTTCCTTTTGGGACATTGGCCACTGAAGCTTTCTTT.

The chain couples TRBV7-3 to TRBJ1-1, with D perhaps TRBD1 (5 bases). The ends were cut back, 3 bases at V and 4 bases at J, with 9 bases in the middle. This CDR3 is 13 amino acids long. Germline V gene sequence: CDR1 SGHTA, CDR2 FQGTGA. The CDR3 loop reads CASSLTVITEAFF. For the CDR3, the DNA is TGTGCCAGCAGCTTGACAGTGATCACTGAAGCTTTCTTT.

In the case of this clone: The junction departs from germline at one end; a sequencing error may be responsible. This chain connects TRBV15 to TRBJ2-2, with a possible D match to TRBD2 (5 bases). The CDR3 has 13 amino acids. CDR1 LNHNV and CDR2 YYDKDF come from the germline V gene (reference sequence). This CDR3 is CATSREGSGKLFF. DNA of the CDR3: TGTGCCACCAGCAGAGAAGGTTCCGGGAAGCTGTTTTTT.

For the CDR3, the DNA is TGTGCCAGCAGTTACTCGACTAACTTGCTAACACCACCAGATACGCAGTATTTT. Translation: CASSYSTNLLTPPDTQYF. This chain uses TRBV6-2 or TRBV6-3 with TRBJ2-3, with a tentative D call TRBD2 (5 bases). V was shortened by 0 bases and J by 4 bases, with 20 bases between the two germline ends. The CDR3 loop spans 18 amino acids. In germline, CDR1 is MNHEY, CDR2 SVGEGT.

This sequence joins TRBV7-2 and TRBJ1-5; TRBD1 matches 9 bases. The CDR3 is 15 residues long. Germline loops: CDR1 SGHTA, CDR2 FQGNSA. The J segment lost 6 bases and the V segment lost 2 bases, leaving 5 bases of the junction unmatched. The CDR3 DNA is TGTGCCAGCAGCTTACGACAGGGGGTTGGTCAGCCCCAGCATTTT. Its protein is CASSLRQGVGQPQHF.

The gene calls are TRBV7-2 and TRBJ2-5, with D unresolved. V was clipped by 6 bases and J by 3 bases, with 11 bases between them. CDR1 and CDR2 from the germline V gene are SGHTA and FQGNSA. The CDR3 runs to 13 residues. The CDR3 spells CASRPYVEETQYF. The CDR3 DNA reads as TGTGCCAGCAGGCCATACGTAGAAGAGACCCAGTACTTC.

The chain is built from TRBV28 and TRBJ2-7; TRBD1 agrees at 7 bases. Germline-derived CDR1 and CDR2 are MDHEN and SYDVKM. After removal of 6 bases from V and 2 bases from J, the junction contained 13 bases not matched to a gene. The CDR3 sequence is 16 residues long. The CDR3 DNA follows: TGTGCCAGCAGGGGCCGTATGGGACAGACTACCTACGAGCAGTACTTC. Translation: CASRGRMGQTTYEQYF.

Written as DNA, the CDR3 is TGTGCCAGTAGTATAGTACGGACAGGTTTCGCGCCGGACTATGGCTACACCTTC. The encoded protein is CASSIVRTGFAPDYGYTF. This sequence joins TRBV19 and TRBJ1-2; 7 bases align to TRBD1. Germline V gene sequence: CDR1 LNHDA, CDR2 SQIVND (reference sequence). Losses at the gene ends were 1 base for V and 3 bases for J; bases not matched to a gene: 14. The CDR3 runs to 18 residues.

The rearrangement joins TRBV28 to TRBJ2-5; weak D call: TRBD2 (6 bases). V lost 10 bases, J lost 0 bases, and 15 bases lay in between. Germline lookup yields CDR1 MDHEN and CDR2 SYDVKM. CDR3 length equals 14 residues. CDR3 loop: CATRVIADQETQYF. CDR3 in DNA: TGTGCCACCCGCGTGATAGCGGACCAAGAGACCCAGTACTTC.

The chain combines TRBV30 with TRBJ1-1, with 10 bases fitting TRBD1. Germline V gene sequence: CDR1 GTSNPN, CDR2 SVGIG (reference sequence). The V and J ends lost 0 bases and 4 bases, in that order; junction bases with no gene match: 2. This CDR3 contains 14 residues. The CDR3 spells CAWSVWTGGTEAFF. The CDR3 region has the DNA TGTGCCTGGAGTGTTTGGACAGGGGGCACTGAAGCTTTCTTT.

The chain is built from TRBV27 and TRBJ1-1, with D uncertain. The CDR3 length is 15 residues. Germline assignment: CDR1 MNHEY and CDR2 SMNVEV (reference sequence). V was cut by 3 bases and J by 4 bases, with 15 bases left in between. The DNA for the CDR3 is TGTGCCAGCAGTTTTAGTATCAACCCCGGCACTGAAGCTTTCTTT. This gives the protein CASSFSINPGTEAFF.

The rearrangement joins TRBV7-2 to TRBJ2-1; 11 bases align to TRBD2. The CDR3 has 16 amino acids. CDR1 SGHTA and CDR2 FQGNSA come from the germline V gene. Trimming at V came to 5 bases and at J to 3 bases, leaving 6 bases not matched to a gene. CDR3 nucleotide sequence: TGTGCCAGCAGCAAAGGGGGGACTAGCGGCTACAATGAGCAGTTCTTC. Protein sequence: CASSKGGTSGYNEQFF.

This chain connects TRBV4-3 to TRBJ2-5; 7 bases map to TRBD1. Per germline, CDR1 LGHNA and CDR2 YSLEER. The length of the CDR3 is 16 residues. Trimming at V came to 1 base and at J to 0 bases, leaving 5 bases not matched to a gene. The CDR3 sequence is CASSQGYGTDQETQYF. In DNA form, the CDR3 reads TGCGCCAGCAGCCAAGGGTACGGGACAGACCAAGAGACCCAGTACTTC.

The rearrangement joins TRBV2 to TRBJ2-7; 8 positions agree with TRBD1. The V and J ends lost 10 bases and 2 bases, in that order; junction bases with no gene match: 4. There are 12 residues in the CDR3. Germline CDR1 reads SNHLY; CDR2 reads FYNNEI. CDR3 nucleotides: TGTGCCACCAGGACAGGGACCTACGAGCAGTACTTC. Translation: CATRTGTYEQYF.

This clone has a handful of counts. The chain combines TRBV29-1 with TRBJ1-4; TRBD1 might be the D (6 bases). The CDR3 sequence is 13 residues long. V was clipped by 5 bases and J by 4 bases, with 11 bases between them. The germline CDR1 and CDR2 sequences are SQVTM and ANQGSEA. The DNA of the CDR3 is TGCAGCGTTCAGGGGCAACATAATGAAAAACTGTTTTTT. This gives the protein CSVQGQHNEKLFF.

The chain is built from TRBV5-8 and TRBJ2-1; possibly TRBD2 for D (5 bases). Between the trimmed V and J ends, which lost 0 bases and 7 bases, there was a span of 14 bases. This CDR3 contains 15 residues. CDR1 SGHTS and CDR2 YDEGEE come from the germline V gene. The CDR3 spells CASSLELGTRNEQFF. The CDR3 coding sequence is TGTGCCAGCAGCTTGGAACTAGGCACTAGGAATGAGCAGTTCTTC.

The chain links TRBV20-1 to TRBJ1-2; D unclear. Trimming removed 3 bases at V and 5 bases at J, with 4 bases between. This CDR3 region has 10 residues. From germline, CDR1 is DFQATT and CDR2 SNEGSKA (reference sequence). CDR3 nucleotide sequence: TGCAGTGCTAGTCAGTATGGCTACACCTTC. This encodes CSASQYGYTF.

V usage is TRBV5-1 and J usage is TRBJ1-1; tentatively, D is TRBD1 (6 bases). This CDR3 spans 15 amino acids. Trimming stripped 0 bases from V and 2 bases from J, with 11 bases between. Looked up from germline, CDR1 is SGHRS and CDR2 is YFSETQ. Here the CDR3 reads CASSLGQAYNTEAFF. The DNA of the CDR3 is TGCGCCAGCAGCTTGGGACAGGCGTATAACACTGAAGCTTTCTTT.

The chain employs TRBV27 and TRBJ1-5; D call uncertain. Germline loops: CDR1 MNHEY, CDR2 SMNVEV (reference sequence). This CDR3 has 13 residues. V was shortened by 5 bases and J by 1 base, with 6 bases between the two germline ends. CDR3 residues: CASSVASNQPQHF. The CDR3 bases are TGTGCCAGCAGTGTAGCGAGCAATCAGCCCCAGCATTTT.